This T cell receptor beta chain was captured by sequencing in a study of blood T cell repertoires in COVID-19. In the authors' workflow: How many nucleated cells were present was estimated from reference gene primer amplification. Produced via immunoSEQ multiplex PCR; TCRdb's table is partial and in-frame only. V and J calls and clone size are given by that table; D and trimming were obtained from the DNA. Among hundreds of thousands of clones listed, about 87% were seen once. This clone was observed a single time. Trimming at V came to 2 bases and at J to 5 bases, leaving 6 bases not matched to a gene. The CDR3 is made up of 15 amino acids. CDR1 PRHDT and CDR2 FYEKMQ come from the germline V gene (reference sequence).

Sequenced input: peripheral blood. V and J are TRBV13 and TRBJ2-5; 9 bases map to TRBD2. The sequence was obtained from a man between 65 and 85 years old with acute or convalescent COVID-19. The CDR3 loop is CASSLRAGGSETQYF. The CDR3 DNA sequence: TGTGCCAGCAGCTTAAGGGCGGGGGGGTCGGAGACCCAGTACTTC.